The 26 T cell receptor beta chains below were found in one sample sequenced in a study of Ad26.COV2.S vaccination and SARS-CoV-2 variants. The sample's treatment: 15 to 20 received Ad26.COV2.S at low or high dose, single or two shots; 5 received placebo; per-sample allocation not given. Sample collection was performed on day 63 after the first vaccine or placebo injection. This table comes from immunoSEQ multiplex PCR, and its TCRdb copy is limited to in-frame clones, with some not included. This table holds under 500,000 clones, about nine tenths found once. Sequenced here: peripheral blood, sampled in a trial of Ad26.COV2.S vaccine versus placebo. The receptors come from a person aged 18-60 years who received the Ad26.COV2.S COVID-19 vaccine or a placebo.

This clone was counted a single time. This chain links TRBV25-1 with TRBJ1-2, with a possible D match to TRBD1 (6 bases). The V gene's germline CDR1 is MGHDK and CDR2 SYGVNS. V was cut by 6 bases and J by 2 bases, with 10 bases left in between. The CDR3 consists of 13 residues. DNA for the CDR3: TGTGCCAGCAGGGCAGGGGCGAACTATGGCTACACCTTC. Translation gives CASRAGANYGYTF.

The V gene is TRBV3-1 (or the pseudogene TRBV3-2), the J gene TRBJ2-1; 9 bases are shared with TRBD1. CDR3 length equals 15 residues. Unmatched junction bases numbered 3, after V lost 4 bases and J lost 2 bases. Germline V gives CDR1 LGHDT, CDR2 YNNKEL (reference sequence). CDR3 loop: CASSLGTGPYNEQFF. Here the CDR3 DNA reads TGTGCCAGCAGCCTCGGGACAGGGCCCTACAATGAGCAGTTCTTC.

This chain links TRBV14 with TRBJ2-3; TRBD2 matches 7 bases. V dropped 2 bases and J dropped 5; count of bases not matched to a gene: 7. CDR3 length equals 15 residues. Germline lookup yields CDR1 SGHDN and CDR2 FVKESK. The CDR3 loop is CASSQRRGTIDTQYF. DNA for the CDR3: TGTGCCAGCAGCCAACGGCGGGGGACCATAGATACGCAGTATTTT.

The chain couples TRBV19 to TRBJ2-3; D uncertain. Germline values: CDR1 LNHDA, CDR2 SQIVND (reference sequence). The germline V and J ends were trimmed by 3 bases and 2 bases, with 9 bases remaining between them. This CDR3 is built from 14 residues. The CDR3 sequence: CASSIQATTDTQYF. The DNA of the CDR3 is TGTGCCAGTAGTATCCAGGCGACCACAGATACGCAGTATTTT.

This chain uses TRBV4-3 with TRBJ1-2; D is ambiguous. V dropped 0 bases and J dropped 1 base, with 12 bases sitting between them. CDR3 length: 16 residues. Germline V gene lookup returns CDR1 LGHNA and CDR2 YSLEER. The CDR3 protein is CASSQERVGNNYGYTF. CDR3 in DNA: TGCGCCAGCAGCCAAGAAAGGGTTGGGAATAACTATGGCTACACCTTC.

This clone was picked up one time. Here the CDR3 DNA reads TGTGCCAGCAGTGACAGGGTCAGAAGAGAGACCCAGTACTTC. Translated, it gives CASSDRVRRETQYF. V gene TRBV6-1 combines with J gene TRBJ2-5; maybe TRBD1 (5 bases). V gave up 3 bases and J gave up 4 bases, with 12 bases separating them. This CDR3 has 14 residues. Germline V lookup: CDR1 MNHNS, CDR2 SASEGT.

This clone was seen a single time. V and J are TRBV6-5 and TRBJ1-2; TRBD1 might be the D (6 bases). CDR3 length: 14 residues. The V gene's germline CDR1 is MNHEY and CDR2 SVGAGI. Trimming pared 6 bases from V and 4 bases from J, leaving 15 bases between. CDR3 DNA sequence: TGTGCCAGCAGGAACACAGGGTATAGCTATGGCTACACCTTC. Encoded protein: CASRNTGYSYGYTF.

The gene calls are TRBV5-1 and TRBJ1-3; TRBD1 matches at 7 bases. This CDR3 is 13 amino acids long. Trimming removed 6 bases from V and 2 bases from J; junction bases left unmatched: 2. The germline CDR1 and CDR2 sequences are SGHRS and YFSETQ. The CDR3 spells CASTTGPGNTIYF. CDR3 DNA sequence: TGCGCCAGCACGACAGGGCCTGGAAACACCATATATTTT.

The gene calls are TRBV7-2 and TRBJ2-5, with D possibly TRBD2 on 7 matching bases. CDR3 length equals 13 residues. CDR1 SGHTA and CDR2 FQGNSA come from the germline V gene. With 6 bases removed from V and 4 bases from J, the gap between germline ends came to 12 bases. In nucleotides, the CDR3 is TGTGCCAGCAGAGGGGGGGCGGGAGAGACCCAGTACTTC. It specifies CASRGGAGETQYF.

The chain carries TRBV2 and TRBJ1-5, with D uncertain. V was trimmed by 3 bases and J by 7 bases, leaving 7 bases between them. Germline CDR1 and CDR2: SNHLY and FYNNEI. There are 12 residues in the CDR3. The CDR3 DNA follows: TGTGCCAGCAGTGATTCATGGCAGCCCCAGCATTTT. Amino acids: CASSDSWQPQHF.

J is TRBJ1-6 and V is TRBV11-2; D not certain. Germline assignment: CDR1 SGHAT and CDR2 FQNNGV. This CDR3 comprises 12 residues. The V end lost 0 bases, the J end lost 9 bases, and 3 bases lay between the germline ends. The CDR3 nucleotides are TGTGCCAGCAGCTTAGAATTTTCACCCCTCCACTTT. It is translated as CASSLEFSPLHF.

This chain uses TRBV2 with TRBJ1-2; the D gene is possibly TRBD1 (6 bases). The CDR3 contains 13 residues. From germline, CDR1 is SNHLY and CDR2 FYNNEI. Trimming cost V 7 bases and J 1 base, with 10 bases left between them. CDR3 in DNA: TGTGCCAGCAAGACAGGCCGTAACTATGGCTACACCTTC. Its translation: CASKTGRNYGYTF.

This chain joins TRBV4-3 and TRBJ2-6, with D unresolved. V dropped 0 bases and J dropped 0 bases, with 12 bases sitting between them. CDR3 length equals 18 residues. Germline CDR1 is LGHNA and CDR2 is YSLEER. The CDR3 is CASSQEAGISSGANVLTF. CDR3 DNA sequence: TGCGCCAGCAGCCAAGAAGCCGGTATAAGCTCTGGGGCCAACGTCCTGACTTTC.

The rearrangement uses TRBV3-1 (or the pseudogene TRBV3-2) and TRBJ1-1, with D possibly matching TRBD1 (5 bases). This CDR3 contains 13 residues. Germline V gives CDR1 LGHDT, CDR2 YNNKEL (reference sequence). Deletions cut 6 bases from V and 1 base from J, with 9 bases between. CDR3 amino acids: CASRGRQNTEAFF. CDR3 coding DNA: TGTGCCAGCAGGGGGCGACAGAACACTGAAGCTTTCTTT.

The rearrangement joins TRBV19 to TRBJ1-2; TRBD1 matches at 7 bases. Germline V gives CDR1 LNHDA, CDR2 SQIVND (reference sequence). J lost 2 bases, V lost 6 bases, and 9 bases had no gene match. The CDR3 runs to 15 residues. This CDR3 is CASSTTPTGNYGYTF. DNA for the CDR3: TGTGCCAGTAGCACCACACCGACAGGGAACTATGGCTACACCTTC.

V and J are TRBV28 and TRBJ1-1; unclear D gene. The CDR3 length is 16 residues. Germline CDR1 and CDR2: MDHEN and SYDVKM. Trimming shortened V by 6 bases and J by 0 bases, and 17 bases separated the two germline ends. The CDR3 DNA reads TGTGCCAGCAGCCCAAGAGCCGACGGGATGAACACTGAAGCTTTCTTT. This codes for CASSPRADGMNTEAFF.

This clone was seen only once. This rearrangement joins TRBV29-1 to TRBJ1-3, with D uncertain. The germline V gene encodes CDR1 SQVTM and CDR2 ANQGSEA. Trimming shortened V by 6 bases and J by 4 bases, and 10 bases separated the two germline ends. This CDR3 spans 12 amino acids. CDR3 nucleotide sequence: TGCAGCGTGCCCGGTCGCGGAAACACCATATATTTT. It encodes CSVPGRGNTIYF.

DNA of the CDR3: TGTGCCAGCAGCGTAGCTCTAGCGGGGGGGCCAGGGGAAGAGACCCAGTACTTC. Translated: CASSVALAGGPGEETQYF. The chain joins TRBV9 to TRBJ2-5; 12 positions agree with TRBD2. This CDR3 region has 18 residues. The V gene end was trimmed by 0 bases and the J gene end by 3 bases; junction bases not matched to a gene: 9. Germline CDR1 reads SGDLS; CDR2 reads YYNGEE.

The chain carries TRBV20-1 and TRBJ2-2; unclear D gene. Germline CDR1 is DFQATT and CDR2 is SNEGSKA (reference sequence). The CDR3 runs to 11 residues. Trimming left V 6 bases short and J 5 bases short, with 7 bases between. The CDR3 region is CSAAMTGELFF. CDR3 DNA sequence: TGCAGTGCCGCTATGACCGGGGAGCTGTTTTTT.

V usage is TRBV18 and J usage is TRBJ2-7; D is uncertain. Germline V gene data show CDR1 as KGHSH and CDR2 as LQKENI. V gave up 0 bases and J gave up 6 bases, with 12 bases separating them. This CDR3 has 14 amino acids. The CDR3 sequence: CASSPPGGSREQYF. For the CDR3, the DNA is TGTGCCAGCTCACCACCGGGCGGATCGCGCGAGCAGTACTTC. Full variable domain (remainder filled in from reference TRBV18 and TRBJ2-7): NAGVMQNPRHLVRRRGQEARLRCSPMKGHSHVYWYRQLPEEGLKFMVYLQKENIIDESGMPKERFSAEFPKEGPSILRIQQVVRGDSAAYFCASSPPGGSREQYFGPGTRLTVT.

This sequence joins TRBV7-2 and TRBJ2-5, with D possibly TRBD1 on 5 matching bases. The ends were cut back, 5 bases at V and 7 bases at J, with 17 bases in the middle. This CDR3 has 14 amino acids. The germline CDR1 and CDR2 sequences are SGHTA and FQGNSA. The CDR3 coding sequence is TGTGCCAGCAGCCCCGAGGTGGCAGGGCCGACCCAGTACTTC. The encoded protein is CASSPEVAGPTQYF.

V is TRBV19 and J is TRBJ1-1; D is unclear. Trimming stripped 7 bases from V and 0 bases from J, with 9 bases between. CDR1 and CDR2 (germline): LNHDA, SQIVND (reference sequence). The CDR3 totals 13 residues. CDR3 protein: CASNHGVNTEAFF. CDR3 sequence (DNA): TGTGCCAGTAATCATGGGGTGAACACTGAAGCTTTCTTT.

The chain couples TRBV3-1 (or the pseudogene TRBV3-2) to TRBJ1-2, with TRBD1 as a possible D gene (5 bases). This CDR3 is 15 amino acids long. V was shortened by 0 bases and J by 0 bases, with 8 bases between the two germline ends. The germline V gene encodes CDR1 LGHDT and CDR2 YNNKEL (reference sequence). The CDR3 coding sequence is TGTGCCAGCAGCCAAGATGGACAATCTAACTATGGCTACACCTTC. Translated, it gives CASSQDGQSNYGYTF.

J is TRBJ2-7 and V is TRBV30; the D is unclear. Trimming left V 7 bases short and J 2 bases short, with 9 bases between. The CDR3 is 11 residues long. CDR1 and CDR2 from the germline V gene are GTSNPN and SVGIG (reference sequence). The CDR3 DNA follows: TGTGCCTCCGAGGCAGCCTACGAGCAGTACTTC. Amino acid sequence: CASEAAYEQYF.

This clone was observed a handful of times. This chain uses TRBV5-4 with TRBJ2-7, with 7 bases lining up with TRBD2. The CDR3 loop spans 14 amino acids. The junction had 8 bases not matched to a gene; V was cut back by 5 bases and J by 3 bases. The germline gives CDR1 SGHNT, CDR2 YYREEE (reference sequence). The CDR3 DNA follows: TGTGCCAGCAGGCGATTCGGGGAGGGCTACGAGCAGTACTTC. Protein: CASRRFGEGYEQYF.

This clone was observed once. The chain recombines TRBV10-1 with TRBJ1-5; no firm D call. Germline V gives CDR1 WNHNN, CDR2 SYGVQD (reference sequence). This CDR3 contains 18 residues. The V gene lost 9 bases and the J gene lost 3 bases, with 27 bases spanning the gap. For the CDR3, the DNA is TGCGCCAGTAATCCCAATCCCCGCTCTCGGCAGGACAATCAGCCCCAGCATTTT. Amino acids: CASNPNPRSRQDNQPQHF.